These 9 T cell receptor beta chains were sequenced from one sample in a study of metastatic and nonmetastatic thyroid tumors. TCRdb recomputed clones from the PCR reads via MiXCR. This table has about 70,000 clones, roughly 18% appearing once. Thyroid surgery took place with no prior treatment in any patient. Sequenced input: blood. Every receptor here comes from a female donor with papillary thyroid cancer or a benign thyroid nodule (not recorded which). Some clones in this sample may be carry-over from other donors' samples.

The V gene is TRBV4-3, the J gene TRBJ1-5, with D possibly TRBD1 on 6 matching bases. With 0 bases removed from V and 8 bases from J, the gap between germline ends came to 20 bases. CDR1 and CDR2 from the germline V gene are LGHNA and YSLEER. This CDR3 contains 17 residues. The CDR3 sequence: CASSQEVMGTRREPQHF. The CDR3 DNA is TGCGCCAGCAGCCAAGAGGTGATGGGGACACGGCGGGAGCCCCAGCATTTT.

This clone was recorded many times. This sequence joins TRBV27 and TRBJ2-7; tentatively, D is TRBD1 or TRBD2 (5 bases each). Deletions cut 0 bases from V and 4 bases from J, with 13 bases between. This CDR3 is built from 15 residues. Germline CDR1 reads MNHEY; CDR2 reads SMNVEV (reference sequence). This chain's CDR3 is CASSLSPRGDYEQYF. The CDR3 coding sequence is TGTGCCAGCAGTTTATCGCCACGAGGGGATTACGAGCAGTACTTC.

This clone was counted many times. The chain employs TRBV11-3 and TRBJ1-3; D gene ambiguous. CDR1 and CDR2 (germline): SGHNT, YENEEA. This CDR3 has 14 amino acids. Deletions cut 5 bases from V and 1 base from J, with 9 bases between. CDR3 sequence: CASSHQLSGNTIYF. The DNA for the CDR3 is TGTGCCAGCAGCCATCAGTTGTCTGGAAACACCATATATTTT.

A note on this clone: Germline is not matched at one junction end, which may reflect a read error. The V call is TRBV20-1, the J call TRBJ2-7, with TRBD1 identical over 8 bases. Germline V CDR1 and CDR2: DFQATT, SNEGSKA (reference sequence). The CDR3 runs to 16 residues. The CDR3 bases are TGCAGTGATAGAGCTAGCACTGGACAGGGCTCCTACGAGCAGTACTTC. Translation gives CSDRASTGQGSYEQYF.

This clone was seen at least ten times. V is TRBV9 and J is TRBJ1-2; no reliable D call. Trimming cost V 0 bases and J 4 bases, with 10 bases left between them. The CDR3 covers 14 residues. Germline values: CDR1 SGDLS, CDR2 YYNGEE. CDR3 amino acids: CASSVGGSVYGYTF. The CDR3 DNA reads as TGTGCCAGCAGCGTAGGAGGGTCCGTCTATGGCTACACCTTC.

In this sample, this clone turned up many times. In the same sample, other DNA sequences code for this CDR3. CDR3 sequence reads: CSVPTDGGKLFF. The CDR3 bases are TGCAGCGTCCCCACCGACGGGGGAAAACTGTTTTTT. The rearrangement uses TRBV29-1 and TRBJ1-4; TRBD1 might be the D (5 bases). The CDR3 runs 12 residues. Trimming pared 6 bases from V and 10 bases from J, leaving 15 bases between. Germline CDR1 and CDR2: SQVTM and ANQGSEA.

This clone was counted many times. The chain's CDR3 is CASSELRSGEKLFF. The CDR3, as DNA: TGTGCCAGCAGTGAATTAAGGTCAGGCGAAAAACTGTTTTTT. The V call is TRBV2, the J call TRBJ1-4; no reliable D call. V was cut by 2 bases and J by 8 bases, with 12 bases left in between. The CDR3 length is 14 residues. CDR1 is SNHLY, CDR2 FYNNEI, per germline.

This clone was detected ten times or more. The rearrangement links TRBV24-1 to TRBJ2-5; TRBD2 matches at 11 bases. Trimming took 4 bases from V and 4 from J; bases not matched to a gene: 19. The CDR3 runs to 20 residues. Germline CDR1 reads KGHDR; CDR2 reads SFDVKD. CDR3 nucleotides: TGTGCCACCAGTGACGACCCCCGGCTGGTAGCGGGAGGGCCTTCAGAGACCCAGTACTTC. Translated: CATSDDPRLVAGGPSETQYF.

The chain uses TRBV20-1 and TRBJ1-6; D remains ambiguous. CDR3 length equals 15 residues. V lost 0 bases, J lost 10 bases, and 16 bases lay in between. The germline CDR1 and CDR2 sequences are DFQATT and SNEGSKA (reference sequence). CDR3 region: CSAREGYTDGSPLHF. The CDR3 bases are TGCAGTGCTAGAGAAGGGTACACAGACGGCTCACCCCTCCACTTT.